Presented here are 13 T cell receptor beta chains from one specimen sequenced in a study of control samples from healthy donors and cancer patients. The table came from immunoSEQ multiplex PCR; TCRdb's copy has only in-frame clones and leaves some out. The table has 65,000 to 100,000 clones, 80% to 90% seen once. Sequencing was done on a sample of blood. These receptors were taken from a man in his fifties in good health.

The gene calls are TRBV6-4 and TRBJ2-7; 10 bases line up with TRBD2. The CDR3 sequence is 15 residues long. The germline gives CDR1 MRHNA, CDR2 SNTAGT. Unmatched junction bases numbered 12, after V lost 7 bases and J lost 6 bases. The CDR3 reads CASKQGTAGGTEQYV. The CDR3 DNA is TGTGCCAGCAAACAGGGGACAGCGGGGGGGACCGAGCAGTACGTC.

The chain is built from TRBV30 and TRBJ2-3; 8 nucleotides line up with TRBD2. Germline trimming cut 7 bases from V and 10 bases from J; bases unmatched to any gene: 7. The CDR3 is 11 residues long. The V gene's germline CDR1 is GTSNPN and CDR2 SVGIG (reference sequence). Here the CDR3 reads CASSSGRSQYF. In nucleotides, the CDR3 is TGTGCCTCCTCAAGCGGGAGATCGCAGTATTTT.

The J gene is TRBJ1-1, the V gene TRBV28, with TRBD1 identical over 7 bases. The ends lost 6 bases at V and 4 bases at J; junction bases unmatched: 11. CDR1 is MDHEN, CDR2 SYDVKM, per germline. This CDR3 contains 15 residues. The DNA of the CDR3 is TGTGCCAGCAGGCAGAGACAGGGTGCGGGCACTGAAGCTTTCTTT. Amino acid sequence: CASRQRQGAGTEAFF. The full variable domain, completed using reference TRBV28 and TRBJ1-1, is DVKVTQSSRYLVKRTGEKVFLECVQDMDHENMFWYRQDPGLGLRLIYFSYDVKMKEKGDIPEGYSVSREKKERFSLILESASTNQTSMYLCASRQRQGAGTEAFFGQGTRLTVV.

J is TRBJ1-4 and V is TRBV25-1, with 9 nucleotides matching TRBD1. Germline loops: CDR1 MGHDK, CDR2 SYGVNS. V shed 1 base, J shed 6 bases, and the junction held 3 bases outside the gene matches. There are 15 residues in the CDR3. The CDR3 sequence is CASSEWRQGDEKLFF. The CDR3 DNA reads TGTGCCAGCAGTGAATGGAGACAGGGGGATGAAAAACTGTTTTTT.

The chain joins TRBV5-6 to TRBJ1-4, with D possibly matching TRBD1 (6 bases). From germline, CDR1 is SGHDT and CDR2 YYEEEE. The CDR3 is 14 residues long. Deletions cut 4 bases from V and 4 bases from J, with 11 bases between. Here the CDR3 reads CASSLLQGNEKLFF. CDR3 sequence (DNA): TGTGCCAGCAGCCTGTTACAGGGTAATGAAAAACTGTTTTTT.

This clone was observed a few times. This chain joins TRBV29-1 and TRBJ1-2; the D is unclear. V gave up 7 bases and J gave up 1 base, with 4 bases separating them. The CDR3 sequence is 10 residues long. From germline, CDR1 is SQVTM and CDR2 ANQGSEA. The CDR3: CSALNYGYTF. The CDR3 coding sequence is TGCAGCGCCCTTAACTATGGCTACACCTTC.

The chain employs TRBV7-6 and TRBJ2-5; D is perhaps TRBD2 (5 bases). Germline lookup yields CDR1 SGHVS and CDR2 FNYEAQ. The V and J ends lost 6 bases and 4 bases respectively, with 6 bases between them. The CDR3 is 11 amino acids. CDR3 sequence (DNA): TGTGCCAGCAGTGAGGGAGAGACCCAGTACTTC. Its protein product is CASSEGETQYF.

V usage is TRBV10-3 and J usage is TRBJ1-6, with D tentatively TRBD1 (5 bases). The CDR3 spans 15 residues. The germline CDR1 and CDR2 sequences are ENHRY and SYGVKD. V lost 4 bases and J 8 bases, leaving 15 bases between the germline ends. CDR3 sequence (DNA): TGTGCCATCAGTGGAGGGTCAGGGCTTTATTCACCCCTCCACTTT. Protein: CAISGGSGLYSPLHF.

The rearrangement joins TRBV7-9 to TRBJ1-4; TRBD1 matches 7 bases. The CDR3 runs 12 residues. The junction had 7 bases not matched to a gene; V was cut back by 4 bases and J by 14 bases. CDR1 SEHNR and CDR2 FQNEAQ come from the germline V gene (reference sequence). In nucleotides, the CDR3 is TGTGCCAGCAGCTCACCGACAGGGAATCTGTTTTTT. Translated: CASSSPTGNLFF. The entire variable domain, with the rest obtained from reference TRBV7-9 and TRBJ1-4, is as follows: DTGVSQNPRHKITKRGQNVTFRCDPISEHNRLYWYRQTLGQGPEFLTYFQNEAQLEKSRLLSDRFSAERPKGSFSTLEIQRTEQGDSAMYLCASSSPTGNLFFGSGTQLSVL.

This sequence joins TRBV9 and TRBJ1-4; weak D call: TRBD1 (5 bases). V was cut by 0 bases and J by 0 bases, with 9 bases left in between. The CDR3 spans 16 residues. Germline assignment: CDR1 SGDLS and CDR2 YYNGEE. CDR3 sequence reads: CASSVGGTATNEKLFF. The DNA of the CDR3 is TGTGCCAGCAGCGTAGGGGGGACTGCAACTAATGAAAAACTGTTTTTT.

This chain links TRBV25-1 with TRBJ1-4; D gene ambiguous. V lost 1 base to trimming and J lost 2 bases, with 2 bases between them. The CDR3 extends over 13 amino acids. Germline V lookup: CDR1 MGHDK, CDR2 SYGVNS. The CDR3: CASSEFTNEKLFF. The DNA of the CDR3 is TGTGCCAGCAGTGAATTTACTAATGAAAAACTGTTTTTT.

The V call is TRBV7-2, the J call TRBJ1-4, with D perhaps matching TRBD1 (5 bases). CDR1 SGHTA and CDR2 FQGNSA come from the germline V gene. Trimming removed 3 bases from V and 6 bases from J, with 8 bases in between. The CDR3 totals 13 residues. The CDR3 loop reads CASSLGTYEKLFF. The DNA for the CDR3 is TGTGCCAGCAGCTTGGGGACGTATGAAAAACTGTTTTTT.

Concerning this clone: Other DNA sequences from this sample encode an identical CDR3 as well. The chain employs TRBV30 and TRBJ1-1; D remains unclear. The CDR3 spans 14 residues. V gave up 0 bases and J gave up 5 bases, with 13 bases separating them. Germline lookup yields CDR1 GTSNPN and CDR2 SVGIG (reference sequence). The CDR3, as DNA: TGTGCCTGGAGTGTAGGAGGGTCGGGGACTGAAGCTTTCTTT. It is translated as CAWSVGGSGTEAFF.